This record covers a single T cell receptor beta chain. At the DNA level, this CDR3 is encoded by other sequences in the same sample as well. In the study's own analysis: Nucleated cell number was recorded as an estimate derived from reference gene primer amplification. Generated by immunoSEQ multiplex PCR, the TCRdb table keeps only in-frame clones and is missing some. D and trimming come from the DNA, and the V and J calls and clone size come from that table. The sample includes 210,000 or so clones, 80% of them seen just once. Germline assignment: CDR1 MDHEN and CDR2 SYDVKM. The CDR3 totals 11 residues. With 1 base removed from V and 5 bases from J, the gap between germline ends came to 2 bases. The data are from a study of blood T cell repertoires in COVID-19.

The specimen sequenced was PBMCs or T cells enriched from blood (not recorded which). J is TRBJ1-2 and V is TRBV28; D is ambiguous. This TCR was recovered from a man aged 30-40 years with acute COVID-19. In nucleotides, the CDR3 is TGTGCCAGCAGTTTATCATATGGCTACACCTTC. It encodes CASSLSYGYTF.